The 24 T cell receptor beta chains below were found in one sample sequenced in a study of T cells after posttransplantation cyclophosphamide. The protocol was immunoSEQ multiplex PCR, while the TCRdb copy is restricted to in-frame clones and leaves out a portion. The data show more than 9,000 clones, with none appearing a single time. Busulfan-fludarabine conditioning, marrow transplant, and cyclophosphamide on days +3 and +4 were administered. Sample: PBMCs, taken after allogeneic stem cell transplant with posttransplant cyclophosphamide. The receptors come from a female patient in her thirties or forties who received an allogeneic stem cell transplant from a related donor, was CMV-positive, and had no GVHD. Some T cells may be the graft donor's.

By sample share, this clone is medium-sized (0.01 to 0.1%). The rearrangement links TRBV4-1 to TRBJ1-4; D gene uncertain. V gave up 4 bases and J gave up 0 bases, with 12 bases separating them. The CDR3 is 16 residues long. Germline V gene data show CDR1 as MGHRA and CDR2 as YSYEKL. CDR3 region: CASSPVGRPTNEKLFF. CDR3 DNA: TGCGCCAGCAGCCCGGTGGGGAGACCAACTAATGAAAAACTGTTTTTT.

This clone was counted ten times or more. V and J are TRBV19 and TRBJ1-1, with D unresolved. The V and J ends lost 1 base and 7 bases respectively, with 10 bases between them. Germline V lookup: CDR1 LNHDA, CDR2 SQIVND (reference sequence). The CDR3 sequence is 13 residues long. Here the CDR3 reads CASSIAGIGEAFF. In nucleotides, the CDR3 is TGTGCCAGTAGTATAGCCGGGATCGGTGAAGCTTTCTTT.

This clone was seen ten or more times. V gene TRBV15 combines with J gene TRBJ2-7, with 8 nucleotides matching TRBD1. The trim removed 1 base at V and 5 bases at J, leaving 4 bases unmatched. CDR1 is LNHNV, CDR2 YYDKDF, per germline (reference sequence). CDR3 length: 14 residues. The CDR3 coding sequence is TGTGCCACCAGCAGAGGCAGGGGGCCCGACGAGCAGTACTTC. It codes for CATSRGRGPDEQYF.

This clone came up a few times. V usage is TRBV4-1 and J usage is TRBJ2-4; TRBD2 aligns across 7 bases. CDR3 size: 13 residues. In germline, CDR1 is MGHRA, CDR2 YSYEKL. The V and J ends lost 4 bases and 6 bases, in that order; junction bases with no gene match: 3. CDR3 in amino acids: CASSRGEGNIQYF. CDR3 in DNA: TGCGCCAGCAGCCGAGGGGAGGGAAACATTCAGTACTTC.

This clone is classed as hyperexpanded (1% or more). V gene TRBV19 combines with J gene TRBJ1-5; no clear D. Trimming stripped 1 base from V and 6 bases from J, with 7 bases between. Germline V gene data show CDR1 as LNHDA and CDR2 as SQIVND (reference sequence). The CDR3 sequence is 13 residues long. Here the CDR3 reads CASSIAVSQPQHF. CDR3 bases: TGTGCCAGTAGTATAGCCGTCTCTCAGCCCCAGCATTTT. Full variable domain (outside the CDR3, taken from reference TRBV19 and TRBJ1-5): DGGITQSPKYLFRKEGQNVTLSCEQNLNHDAMYWYRQDPGQGLRLIYYSQIVNDFQKGDIAEGYSVSREKKESFPLTVTSAQKNPTAFYLCASSIAVSQPQHFGDGTRLSIL.

This clone was recorded at least ten times. This chain connects TRBV9 to TRBJ2-1, with 9 bases fitting TRBD2. Looked up from germline, CDR1 is SGDLS and CDR2 is YYNGEE. J lost 2 bases, V lost 0 bases, and 12 bases had no gene match. This CDR3 is built from 19 residues. CDR3 DNA: TGTGCCAGCAGCGTAGAGGCTAGCGGGGCCGCGGGGGCCTACAATGAGCAGTTCTTC. Translating gives CASSVEASGAAGAYNEQFF.

This clone has ten or more counts. The rearrangement uses TRBV27 and TRBJ1-5, with D uncertain. The CDR3 length is 15 residues. Trimming left V 2 bases short and J 0 bases short, with 8 bases between. Germline V lookup: CDR1 MNHEY, CDR2 SMNVEV (reference sequence). The CDR3 coding sequence is TGTGCCAGCAGTTTAAGGCGGTATAGCAATCAGCCCCAGCATTTT. Translation gives CASSLRRYSNQPQHF.

In this sample, this clone turned up many times. As DNA, the CDR3 is TGTGCCAGCAGAGAACAGGGGGTCACCGGGGAGCTGTTTTTT. It translates to CASREQGVTGELFF. The chain carries TRBV6-6 and TRBJ2-2, with 8 bases fitting TRBD1. The CDR3 loop spans 14 amino acids. Germline V gene lookup returns CDR1 MNHNY and CDR2 SVGAGI (reference sequence). V lost 6 bases and J lost 4; bases outside the gene matches: 4.

This clone was recorded many times. The chain employs TRBV10-3 and TRBJ2-2, with 11 bases identical to TRBD2. Germline CDR1 and CDR2: ENHRY and SYGVKD. Trimming cost V 3 bases and J 4 bases; bases outside gene matches: 16. The CDR3 length is 20 residues. CDR3 bases: TGTGCCATCAGTGAAATCACTAGCGGGAGCGTATATCGGGGCACCGGGGAGCTGTTTTTT. Translation: CAISEITSGSVYRGTGELFF.

This clone was picked up many times. The V and J genes are TRBV14 and TRBJ2-3; maybe TRBD2 (5 bases). The V end was cut by 0 bases, the J end by 3 bases, with 7 bases between. The germline V gene has CDR1 SGHDN and CDR2 FVKESK. This CDR3 is 14 amino acids long. In DNA form, the CDR3 reads TGTGCCAGCAGCCAAGAACTAGGAACAGATACGCAGTATTTT. Translating gives CASSQELGTDTQYF.

This clone counts as medium-sized. The rearrangement uses TRBV30 and TRBJ2-7; no definite D call. Trimming cost V 2 bases and J 7 bases, with 12 bases left between them. CDR1 is GTSNPN and CDR2 is SVGIG in the germline V gene (reference sequence). CDR3 length: 12 amino acids. CDR3 in amino acids: CAWSYSSGEQYF. CDR3 nucleotide sequence: TGTGCCTGGAGTTATAGCTCTGGGGAGCAGTACTTC.

In this sample, this clone turned up many times. The V and J genes are TRBV6-1 and TRBJ1-1; 7 nucleotides agree with TRBD1. There are 14 residues in the CDR3. Per the germline V gene, CDR1 is MNHNS and CDR2 is SASEGT. The junction had 8 bases not matched to a gene; V was cut back by 5 bases and J by 5 bases. CDR3 amino acids: CASSSDRRLTEAFF. As DNA, the CDR3 is TGTGCCAGCAGTTCGGACAGGCGACTTACTGAAGCTTTCTTT.

This clone has at least ten counts. This rearrangement joins TRBV6-5 to TRBJ2-7, with 8 nucleotides matching TRBD1. V gave up 1 base and J gave up 5 bases; unmatched junction bases: 7. The CDR3 is 15 residues long. CDR1 is MNHEY, CDR2 SVGAGI, per germline. The CDR3 region has the DNA TGTGCCAGCAGTTACTTCGGGCAGGGGGCAGACGAGCAGTACTTC. This translates into CASSYFGQGADEQYF.

The chain has TRBV9 and TRBJ2-5; a possible D gene is TRBD1 (6 bases). This CDR3 has 15 amino acids. Germline V gene data show CDR1 as SGDLS and CDR2 as YYNGEE. Trimming pared 3 bases from V and 2 bases from J, leaving 14 bases between. CDR3: CASSEWTVPQETQYF. The CDR3 nucleotides read TGTGCCAGCAGCGAATGGACAGTCCCTCAAGAGACCCAGTACTTC.

This clone was found many times. This sequence joins TRBV6-6 and TRBJ2-7, with 14 bases identical to TRBD2. V trimming: 5 bases; J trimming: 3 bases; junction bases outside the gene matches: 6. CDR3 length: 16 residues. CDR1 is MNHNY, CDR2 SVGAGI, per germline (reference sequence). The chain's CDR3 is CASSPRLAGGNYEQYF. CDR3 nucleotide sequence: TGTGCCAGCAGTCCCCGACTAGCGGGGGGGAACTACGAGCAGTACTTC.

This clone came up many times. The chain links TRBV19 to TRBJ2-5; D is perhaps TRBD1 (5 bases). This CDR3 is built from 13 residues. V was clipped by 8 bases and J by 2 bases, with 12 bases between them. Germline lookup yields CDR1 LNHDA and CDR2 SQIVND (reference sequence). Written as DNA, the CDR3 is TGTGCCAGTCAAAGGAACAGGCAAGAGACCCAGTACTTC. This gives the protein CASQRNRQETQYF.

The sample holds many counts of this clone. The genes are TRBV5-6 and TRBJ1-2, with D unclear. V was clipped by 3 bases and J by 0 bases, with 18 bases between them. Germline values: CDR1 SGHDT, CDR2 YYEEEE. The CDR3 spans 17 residues. In nucleotides, the CDR3 is TGTGCCAGCAGCTCATGGGTGGGGAGGTTGGCTAACTATGGCTACACCTTC. Protein product: CASSSWVGRLANYGYTF.

This clone was observed a handful of times. This chain uses TRBV2 with TRBJ2-3; no clear D. The germline V and J ends were trimmed by 8 bases and 4 bases, with 7 bases remaining between them. The CDR3 totals 11 residues. Germline V gene sequence: CDR1 SNHLY, CDR2 FYNNEI. CDR3 DNA: TGTGCCAGCGGTGCGGCAGATACGCAGTATTTT. Protein: CASGAADTQYF.

This clone was observed a handful of times. This chain connects TRBV19 to TRBJ2-5, with D unresolved. The J call may be faulty, since TRBJ2-7 better matches the DNA end. The CDR3 has 12 amino acids. The germline V gene encodes CDR1 LNHDA and CDR2 SQIVND (reference sequence). CDR3 sequence reads: CASSSRSYEQYF. The CDR3 DNA reads TGTGCCAGTAGTAGTCGCTCCTACGAGCAGTACTTC.

This clone came up many times. The chain joins TRBV5-6 to TRBJ2-2, with a possible D match to TRBD2 (6 bases). This CDR3 comprises 17 residues. The V end lost 4 bases, the J end lost 1 base, and 17 bases lay between the germline ends. The V gene's germline CDR1 is SGHDT and CDR2 YYEEEE. The CDR3 DNA sequence: TGTGCCAGCAGCACGGGACTGGGTCCTTTGAACACCGGGGAGCTGTTTTTT. It is translated as CASSTGLGPLNTGELFF.

This clone came up many times. The V call is TRBV30, the J call TRBJ2-2; D ambiguous. CDR1 is GTSNPN and CDR2 is SVGIG in the germline V gene (reference sequence). The length of the CDR3 is 13 residues. V lost 0 bases, J lost 3 bases, and 5 bases lay in between. CDR3 coding DNA: TGTGCCTGGAGTGTACGGGACACCGGGGAGCTGTTTTTT. Protein sequence: CAWSVRDTGELFF. The variable domain in full, with the rest retrieved from reference TRBV30 and TRBJ2-2, is SQTIHQWPATLVQPVGSPLSLECTVEGTSNPNLYWYRQAAGRGLQLLFYSVGIGQISSEVPQNLSASRPQDRQFILSSKKLLLSDSGFYLCAWSVRDTGELFFGEGSRLTVL.

This clone was detected many times. V and J are TRBV27 and TRBJ1-1; weak D call: TRBD1 (6 bases). The germline gives CDR1 MNHEY, CDR2 SMNVEV (reference sequence). V shed 1 base and J shed 2 bases, with 14 bases lying between them. The CDR3 contains 16 residues. In nucleotides, the CDR3 is TGTGCCAGCAGTTTATTCCCCTGGACAGAAAACACTGAAGCTTTCTTT. This codes for CASSLFPWTENTEAFF.

The chain couples TRBV5-1 to TRBJ2-5, with 8 nucleotides matching TRBD2. The CDR3 length is 14 residues. Germline CDR1 and CDR2: SGHRS and YFSETQ. The V and J ends lost 3 bases and 13 bases, in that order; junction bases with no gene match: 14. CDR3 nucleotide sequence: TGCGCCAGCAGCTCAAATAGCGGGAAGGGATTCCTGTACTTC. As protein: CASSSNSGKGFLYF. The whole variable domain, filled in from reference TRBV5-1 and TRBJ2-5, reads KAGVTQTPRYLIKTRGQQVTLSCSPISGHRSVSWYQQTPGQGLQFLFEYFSETQRNKGNFPGRFSGRQFSNSRSEMNVSTLELGDSALYLCASSSNSGKGFLYFGPGTRLLVL.

This clone was found many times. V usage is TRBV28 and J usage is TRBJ1-5; 10 bases agree with TRBD1. Germline V gene sequence: CDR1 MDHEN, CDR2 SYDVKM. This CDR3 comprises 16 residues. V shed 8 bases and J 4 bases; nucleotides not matched to a gene: 11. CDR3 residues: CASEIKKGQGNQPQHF. The CDR3 DNA sequence: TGTGCCAGCGAGATTAAAAAGGGACAGGGGAATCAGCCCCAGCATTTT. Combining the CDR3 with reference TRBV28 and TRBJ1-5 gives the whole variable domain DVKVTQSSRYLVKRTGEKVFLECVQDMDHENMFWYRQDPGLGLRLIYFSYDVKMKEKGDIPEGYSVSREKKERFSLILESASTNQTSMYLCASEIKKGQGNQPQHFGDGTRLSIL.